The T cell receptor beta chain described here comes from a study of blood T cell repertoires in COVID-19 (dated by TCRdb to 2020 to 2022). Turning to the overall study: The collaborator samples originated in the United States, Italy and Spain and spanned the acute and convalescent phases of COVID-19. The prospective study material was composed of cDNA or gDNA derived from T cells, B-cell-depleted T cells, or PBMCs. Deeply sampled blood TCRbeta repertoires from subjects exposed to, actively infected with, or recovered from COVID-19 were included in the dataset. A freely available public database, intended as a resource for researchers studying the immune response to SARS-CoV-2, is where the repertoires were released. Samples came from the ongoing ImmuneRACE study (first 160 participants) plus 1,254 subjects from 6 global collaborators. The sample metadata nearly always contained a de-identified subject ID, COVID-19 status, age in years and sex. HLA class I and class II types, where available, came from metadata supplied by the sample provider rather than from assay-based typing.

Study-wide findings and limitations: How much clinical and demographic metadata was included differed by source and by participant, and the metadata was provided uncurated.

The immunoSEQ Assay, a bias-controlled multiplex PCR, was used to amplify TCRbeta CDR3 regions from genomic DNA. The authors' analysis ran thus. Nucleated cell counts per sample were estimated from amplification of reference gene primers within the assay. Sequence reads were collapsed and filtered to measure the absolute abundance of every unique TCRbeta CDR3 rearrangement. For each sample, productive Simpson clonality was calculated by taking the square root of Simpson's diversity index across productive rearrangements. Sourced from immuneACCESS, this table was stored by TCRdb with only in-frame sequences that have V and J called. A share of the clones is absent; for the studies checked, an unresolved V gene accounts for under half, and the remainder has no known explanation. That table furnishes V, J and clone size, whereas the DNA furnished D and trimming. For this sample there are more than 150,000 clones; around nine tenths appear just once. In total, the top ten clones hold 2.7% of the sample.

Trimming costs V 4 bases and J 4 bases, and their ends lie 18 bases apart. The CDR1 and CDR2 encoded by the germline V gene are SGDLS and YYNGEE. The CDR3, from cysteine to phenylalanine, totals 16 residues. Only the CDR3 region is kept as DNA, spanning 48 bases read in frame from base 1. About this clone itself: What this receptor recognizes is not known. Per-nucleotide qualities are absent, and no much larger clonotype sits a single base away.

Each collaborating institution followed its own protocols to collect whole blood in K2EDTA tubes. For TCRbeta analysis, collaborators shipped samples as frozen whole blood, isolated PBMCs, or DNA extracted from either of those sample types. The sequencing input was peripheral blood. This TCR derives from a man aged 35-49 years with active or convalescent COVID-19. Here the chain combines TRBV9 and TRBJ1-3, with TRBD1 tentatively as D gene (6 bases match). The CDR3 protein sequence reads: CASSRRSPGDGNTIYF. The DNA reads as follows: TGTGCCAGCAGCCGACGATCACCAGGGGACGGAAACACCATATATTTT. Reference TRBV9 and TRBJ1-3 genes cover what lies past the CDR3, so the full variable domain is DSGVTQTPKHLITATGQRVTLRCSPRSGDLSVYWYQQSLDQGLQFLIQYYNGEERAKGNILERFSAQQFPDLHSELNLSSLELGDSALYFCASSRRSPGDGNTIYFGEGSWLTVV.